This passage covers 27 T cell receptor beta chains from one sample sequenced in a study of T cell changes during pregnancy in multiple sclerosis. Assay used: immunoSEQ multiplex PCR; TCRdb lists only in-frame clones, some missing. Seen here are 25,000 to 35,000 clones, approximately 90% observed once, and the top ten hold 6.9%. Sequences were derived from CD8+ T cells from peripheral blood mononuclear cells, sampled in the second trimester of pregnancy. These receptors originate from a female donor with multiple sclerosis, enrolled in a pregnancy study.

In its sample, this clone was seen once. CDR3 in amino acids: CASSTPGVEGIQYF. The CDR3 region has the DNA TGTGCCAGCAGTACCCCTGGGGTCGAGGGCATTCAGTACTTC. J is TRBJ2-4 and V is TRBV28; maybe TRBD2 (5 bases). The CDR3 has 14 amino acids. Trimming cost V 5 bases and J 9 bases, with 17 bases left between them. The germline gives CDR1 MDHEN, CDR2 SYDVKM.

This clone appeared once. The chain employs TRBV7-9 and TRBJ2-7, with D hard to call. The CDR3 runs to 14 residues. Per the germline V gene, CDR1 is SEHNR and CDR2 is FQNEAQ (reference sequence). Trimming stripped 8 bases from V and 4 bases from J, with 18 bases between. The CDR3 bases are TGTGCCAGCGGTGGTGCCGTGGGCTCGTACGAGCAGTACTTC. Protein product: CASGGAVGSYEQYF.

The CDR3 nucleotides read TGTGCCAGCAGTCTGACGGGACACCAATCCTACGAGCAGTACTTC. Its protein product is CASSLTGHQSYEQYF. The chain is built from TRBV27 and TRBJ2-7, with D possibly TRBD1 on 6 matching bases. Looked up from germline, CDR1 is MNHEY and CDR2 is SMNVEV (reference sequence). This CDR3 is 15 amino acids long. The ends were cut back, 5 bases at V and 1 base at J, with 15 bases in the middle.

This chain joins TRBV19 and TRBJ2-5, with 12 bases lining up with TRBD2. The J segment lost 0 bases and the V segment lost 1 base, leaving 0 bases of the junction unmatched. CDR1 is LNHDA, CDR2 SQIVND, per germline (reference sequence). The CDR3 consists of 16 residues. CDR3 residues: CASSIGTSGDQETQYF. CDR3 sequence (DNA): TGTGCCAGTAGTATAGGGACTAGCGGGGACCAAGAGACCCAGTACTTC.

This clone appeared once. J is TRBJ2-1 and V is TRBV5-1; D is ambiguous. Germline V gives CDR1 SGHRS, CDR2 YFSETQ. V was clipped by 0 bases and J by 0 bases, with 7 bases between them. The CDR3 sequence is 15 residues long. DNA of the CDR3: TGCGCCAGCAGCTTGGATTGGAGCTCCTACAATGAGCAGTTCTTC. Encoded protein: CASSLDWSSYNEQFF.

This chain connects TRBV6-6 to TRBJ2-3; possibly TRBD1 for D (6 bases). V was cut by 4 bases and J by 1 base, with 12 bases left in between. The length of the CDR3 is 15 residues. In germline, CDR1 is MNHNY, CDR2 SVGAGI (reference sequence). This CDR3 is CASSSTTGGTDTQYF. The CDR3, as DNA: TGTGCCAGCAGTTCCACGACAGGTGGCACAGATACGCAGTATTTT.

CDR3 residues: CASSLVYDPRRANEQYF. The CDR3 nucleotides are TGTGCCAGCAGCTTGGTCTATGACCCCAGGAGGGCTAACGAGCAGTACTTC. This chain connects TRBV5-4 to TRBJ2-7, with a possible D match to TRBD2 (6 bases). Trimming pared 0 bases from V and 5 bases from J, leaving 21 bases between. Germline lookup yields CDR1 SGHNT and CDR2 YYREEE (reference sequence). The CDR3 totals 17 residues.

The chain uses TRBV19 and TRBJ1-5; 9 bases line up with TRBD1. The CDR3 totals 17 residues. Per the germline V gene, CDR1 is LNHDA and CDR2 is SQIVND (reference sequence). With V trimmed by 7 bases and J by 0 bases, 10 bases remained unmatched. The CDR3 region is CASNPIRQGDSNQPQHF. The CDR3 nucleotides read TGTGCCAGTAACCCCATTCGACAGGGGGATAGCAATCAGCCCCAGCATTTT. The entire variable domain, with the rest obtained from reference TRBV19 and TRBJ1-5, is as follows: DGGITQSPKYLFRKEGQNVTLSCEQNLNHDAMYWYRQDPGQGLRLIYYSQIVNDFQKGDIAEGYSVSREKKESFPLTVTSAQKNPTAFYLCASNPIRQGDSNQPQHFGDGTRLSIL.

This sequence joins TRBV29-1 and TRBJ2-7, with 7 bases that match TRBD2. The length of the CDR3 is 13 residues. Germline loops: CDR1 SQVTM, CDR2 ANQGSEA. Losses at the gene ends were 3 bases for V and 2 bases for J; bases not matched to a gene: 4. CDR3 region: CSVDAGETYEQYF. The DNA for the CDR3 is TGCAGCGTTGATGCGGGGGAAACCTACGAGCAGTACTTC.

The rearrangement joins TRBV4-3 to TRBJ1-4; the D gene is possibly TRBD1 (6 bases). CDR1 LGHNA and CDR2 YSLEER come from the germline V gene. V was shortened by 1 base and J by 1 base, with 7 bases between the two germline ends. This CDR3 contains 15 residues. The CDR3 sequence: CASSQVRGTNEKLFF. The CDR3 region has the DNA TGCGCCAGCAGCCAAGTCAGGGGAACTAATGAAAAACTGTTTTTT.

V usage is TRBV11-2 and J usage is TRBJ1-1; no firm D call. This CDR3 is 12 amino acids long. V lost 1 base, J lost 7 bases, and 7 bases lay in between. Germline CDR1 is SGHAT and CDR2 is FQNNGV. This CDR3 is CASSLVGSEAFF. In DNA, the CDR3 is TGTGCCAGCAGCTTAGTTGGGAGTGAAGCTTTCTTT.

The chain couples TRBV27 to TRBJ1-6; no definite D call. The germline V gene has CDR1 MNHEY and CDR2 SMNVEV (reference sequence). V dropped 3 bases and J dropped 7 bases, with 4 bases sitting between them. This CDR3 is built from 12 residues. The CDR3 is CASSFSNSPLHF. DNA for the CDR3: TGTGCCAGCAGTTTTAGCAATTCACCCCTCCACTTT.

This chain uses TRBV11-2 with TRBJ2-2; 8 bases are shared with TRBD2. With 2 bases clipped from V and 1 base from J, the junction kept 3 bases outside the gene matches. CDR1 and CDR2 (germline): SGHAT, FQNNGV. The CDR3 consists of 16 residues. The CDR3 here is CASSLIAGLNTGELFF. In DNA form, the CDR3 reads TGTGCCAGCAGCTTAATAGCGGGATTGAACACCGGGGAGCTGTTTTTT.

The chain combines TRBV5-1 with TRBJ2-7, with D maybe TRBD1 (6 bases). This CDR3 contains 14 residues. CDR1 is SGHRS and CDR2 is YFSETQ in the germline V gene. The ends were cut back, 4 bases at V and 2 bases at J, with 13 bases in the middle. As DNA, the CDR3 is TGCGCCAGCAGCCTCACCGGGGACACCTACGAGCAGTACTTC. It yields the protein CASSLTGDTYEQYF.

The chain combines TRBV7-9 with TRBJ2-7, with TRBD2 matching 8 bases. CDR3 length: 12 residues. Germline CDR1 SEHNR, CDR2 FQNEAQ (reference sequence). With 7 bases clipped from V and 3 bases from J, the junction kept 2 bases outside the gene matches. As DNA, the CDR3 is TGTGCCAGCACCGGGGGGGGCTACGAGCAGTACTTC. It specifies CASTGGGYEQYF.

V usage is TRBV6-1 and J usage is TRBJ1-2, with TRBD1 matching over 7 bases. The ends lost 7 bases at V and 4 bases at J; junction bases unmatched: 12. CDR3 length equals 15 residues. Germline loops: CDR1 MNHNS, CDR2 SASEGT. The CDR3 here is CASNSPPTGTYGYTF. Here the CDR3 DNA reads TGTGCCAGCAACTCCCCCCCGACAGGGACCTATGGCTACACCTTC.

J is TRBJ2-7 and V is TRBV7-2; 7 bases line up with TRBD1. This CDR3 has 13 amino acids. Germline V gene sequence: CDR1 SGHTA, CDR2 FQGNSA. V shed 5 bases, J shed 2 bases, and the junction held 3 bases outside the gene matches. The CDR3 region is CASSEGQTYEQYF. The CDR3 nucleotides read TGTGCCAGCAGCGAGGGACAGACCTACGAGCAGTACTTC. The variable domain in full, with the rest retrieved from reference TRBV7-2 and TRBJ2-7, is GAGVSQSPSNKVTEKGKDVELRCDPISGHTALYWYRQSLGQGLEFLIYFQGNSAPDKSGLPSDRFSAERTGGSVSTLTIQRTQQEDSAVYLCASSEGQTYEQYFGPGTRLTVT.

The chain couples TRBV5-8 to TRBJ2-3; D possibly corresponds to TRBD2 (5 bases). Trimming removed 1 base at V and 2 bases at J, with 8 bases between. The germline V gene has CDR1 SGHTS and CDR2 YDEGEE. The CDR3 loop spans 14 amino acids. CDR3 nucleotides: TGTGCCAGCAGCTTGACTAGTCCCACAGATACGCAGTATTTT. It translates to CASSLTSPTDTQYF.

The chain uses TRBV5-1 and TRBJ2-7, with TRBD1 matching over 7 bases. Germline trimming cut 4 bases from V and 3 bases from J; bases unmatched to any gene: 7. CDR3 length equals 14 residues. Looked up from germline, CDR1 is SGHRS and CDR2 is YFSETQ. Here the CDR3 reads CASSTKTGFYEQYF. CDR3 bases: TGCGCCAGCAGCACGAAGACAGGGTTCTACGAGCAGTACTTC.

This chain connects TRBV28 to TRBJ2-1; 9 bases agree with TRBD1. Germline values: CDR1 MDHEN, CDR2 SYDVKM. J lost 4 bases, V lost 3 bases, and 7 bases had no gene match. This CDR3 is 16 amino acids long. The CDR3 region has the DNA TGTGCCAGCAGTTTCCGGGACAGGGTTCTATACAATGAGCAGTTCTTC. This translates into CASSFRDRVLYNEQFF.

The chain couples TRBV27 to TRBJ1-6; D is undetermined. The germline V gene encodes CDR1 MNHEY and CDR2 SMNVEV (reference sequence). The CDR3 covers 14 residues. V dropped 8 bases and J dropped 3 bases, with 11 bases sitting between them. In nucleotides, the CDR3 is TGTGCCAGCGGGCTGCAGGACTATAATTCACCCCTCCACTTT. It encodes CASGLQDYNSPLHF.

The V and J genes are TRBV7-9 and TRBJ2-3, with D possibly being TRBD2 (5 bases). This CDR3 has 12 amino acids. The germline CDR1 and CDR2 sequences are SEHNR and FQNEAQ (reference sequence). Trimming left V 3 bases short and J 6 bases short, with 7 bases between. The CDR3 is CASSLLADTQYF. The CDR3 region has the DNA TGTGCCAGCAGCTTGTTAGCGGATACGCAGTATTTT. Full variable domain (remainder filled in from reference TRBV7-9 and TRBJ2-3): DTGVSQNPRHKITKRGQNVTFRCDPISEHNRLYWYRQTLGQGPEFLTYFQNEAQLEKSRLLSDRFSAERPKGSFSTLEIQRTEQGDSAMYLCASSLLADTQYFGPGTRLTVL.

The chain couples TRBV7-2 to TRBJ2-2, with D possibly being TRBD2 (5 bases). The V and J ends lost 4 bases and 1 base respectively, with 13 bases between them. The CDR3 is 16 residues long. Germline V CDR1 and CDR2: SGHTA, FQGNSA. The CDR3 sequence: CASSYRGIGNTGELFF. CDR3 nucleotides: TGTGCCAGCAGCTATCGGGGAATCGGGAACACCGGGGAGCTGTTTTTT.

The chain combines TRBV4-1 with TRBJ1-2; TRBD1 matches 7 bases. Germline CDR1 MGHRA, CDR2 YSYEKL. The length of the CDR3 is 16 residues. V lost 0 bases and J lost 8; bases outside the gene matches: 12. CDR3: CASSQDRDRVGDGYTF. Written as DNA, the CDR3 is TGCGCCAGCAGCCAAGATCGCGACAGGGTGGGGGACGGCTACACCTTC.

The chain joins TRBV27 to TRBJ1-2; D not resolved. This CDR3 contains 15 residues. Between the trimmed V and J ends, which lost 3 bases and 8 bases, there was a span of 19 bases. Germline CDR1 is MNHEY and CDR2 is SMNVEV (reference sequence). The CDR3 sequence: CASSFTPGRSSGYTF. CDR3 nucleotides: TGTGCCAGCAGTTTTACGCCAGGCAGGTCGTCGGGCTACACCTTC.

The chain carries TRBV7-9 and TRBJ2-1; 13 nucleotides match TRBD2. V was pared by 6 bases and J by 2 bases, with 4 bases of the junction left unmatched. The germline V gene encodes CDR1 SEHNR and CDR2 FQNEAQ (reference sequence). This CDR3 is built from 16 residues. Written as DNA, the CDR3 is TGTGCCAGCAGTTTGACTAGCGGGAGGACCTACAATGAGCAGTTCTTC. Translated, it gives CASSLTSGRTYNEQFF.

J is TRBJ1-3 and V is TRBV7-9, with a tentative D call TRBD1 (6 bases). V was trimmed by 10 bases and J by 0 bases, leaving 22 bases between them. This CDR3 spans 17 amino acids. Germline values: CDR1 SEHNR, CDR2 FQNEAQ (reference sequence). The CDR3 reads CATHPELQGTSGNTIYF. The CDR3 DNA reads as TGTGCCACGCACCCGGAACTACAGGGAACCTCTGGAAACACCATATATTTT.